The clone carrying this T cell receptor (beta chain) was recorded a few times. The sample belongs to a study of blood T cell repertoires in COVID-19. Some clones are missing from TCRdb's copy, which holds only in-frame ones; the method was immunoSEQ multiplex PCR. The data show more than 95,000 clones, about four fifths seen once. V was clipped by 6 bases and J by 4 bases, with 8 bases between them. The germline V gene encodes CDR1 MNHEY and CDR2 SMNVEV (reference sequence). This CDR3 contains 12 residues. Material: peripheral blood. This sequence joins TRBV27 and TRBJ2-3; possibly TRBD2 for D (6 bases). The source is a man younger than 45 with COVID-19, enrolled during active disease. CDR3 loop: CASRGLSDTQYF. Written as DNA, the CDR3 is TGTGCCAGCAGGGGACTGTCAGATACGCAGTATTTT.